This T cell receptor (beta chain) originates from a study of blood T cell repertoires in COVID-19. Across the study: The samples span acute and convalescent COVID-19 from the United States, Italy and Spain.

CDR1 MNHNY and CDR2 SVGAGI come from the germline V gene (reference sequence). The CDR3 totals 16 residues. J was trimmed by 1 base and V by 0 bases; bases with no gene match: 3. In the original workflow: Reference gene primer amplification in the assay estimated nucleated cell counts. This table comes from immunoSEQ multiplex PCR, and its TCRdb copy is limited to in-frame clones, with some not included. That table supplies the V and J calls and clone size; D and trimming were determined from the DNA. The table shows fewer than 200,000 clones, with approximately 90% occurring only once. The sequenced sample was peripheral blood. V usage is TRBV6-6 and J usage is TRBJ2-1, with 7 positions matching TRBD2. This sequence was found in a man aged 18 to 30 who had recovered from COVID-19. CDR3 DNA sequence: TGTGCCAGCAGTTACTCTGGCGGGAGTTCCTACAATGAGCAGTTCTTC. Translation gives CASSYSGGSSYNEQFF.